The source of this T cell receptor beta chain is a study of T cells in Graves' hyperthyroidism and ophthalmopathy. Turning to the study itself: Peripheral blood sampling occurred at initial diagnosis, before any treatment.

After removal of 7 bases from V and 6 bases from J, the junction contained 15 bases not matched to a gene. The CDR3 has 16 residues. Germline assignment: CDR1 MNHEY and CDR2 SMNVEV (reference sequence). This clonotype occurred many times. It was RNA transcripts that yielded the amplified TCR beta CDR3 regions. Carried out on the TCR CDR3, a first-round RT-PCR used the HTBI primer set. In TCRdb, the multiplex PCR reads were re-called with MiXCR into one record per CDR3 protein. This sample has about 400,000 distinct CDR3 sequences, with 11% to 15% found just once. Disease duration was under 3 months in the ophthalmopathy patients, who also had a Clinical Activity Score of at least 3 and a NOSPECS grade of at least 4.

Sample: blood. This TCR was sampled from a man aged 50-60 years with Graves' ophthalmopathy. This chain joins TRBV27 and TRBJ2-3, with 8 bases identical to TRBD1. CDR3 DNA sequence: TGTGCCAGCAATTCAGACAGGGGACTTTCGATGGATACGCAGTATTTT. It specifies CASNSDRGLSMDTQYF.